This entry is about one TCR beta chain. Its antigen is currently unknown. This entry is derived from a study of beta chain features in type 1 diabetes. Study observations and caveats: A moderate, significant TCRB CDR3 shortening appeared in type 1 diabetes across four CD4+ subsets.

Isolated RNA was reverse transcribed in full, so expressed TCRB transcripts were sequenced. The data were produced by immunoSEQ multiplex PCR, yet TCRdb's version contains in-frame clones alone and is incomplete. The table records fewer than 150,000 clones, 6.9% of them present only once. Material for sequencing was central memory CD4+ T cells from blood. This TCR was recovered from a woman aged 25 to 45 in good health.

DNA for the CDR3: TGTGCCAGCAGAGACAATAGGGAGCAGTACTTC. The encoded protein is CASRDNREQYF. This rearrangement joins TRBV2 to TRBJ2-7; D call uncertain. V dropped 6 bases and J dropped 7 bases, with 10 bases sitting between them. Germline assignment: CDR1 SNHLY and CDR2 FYNNEI. The CDR3 has 11 amino acids.